The 7 T cell receptor beta chains presented below share a single source sample, sequenced in a study of T-cell memory formation after mild COVID-19. MiXCR, applied by TCRdb to the 5' RACE reads, yields one record per CDR3 protein. The table lists approximately 250,000 distinct CDR3 sequences, around 16% of them singletons, with 22% in the top ten. The sequencing input was PBMCs or a T cell subset sorted from them (not recorded which). These receptors were obtained from a man aged 18 to 29 who had mild COVID-19 (a few samples of this study predate the infection). Cell type and time point are not known.

This rearrangement joins TRBV6-2 or TRBV6-3 to TRBJ1-5; TRBD1 is a possible D gene (6 bases). This CDR3 is 14 amino acids long. Looked up from germline, CDR1 is MNHEY and CDR2 is SVGEGT. The V gene lost 6 bases and the J gene lost 1 base, with 10 bases spanning the gap. The CDR3 nucleotides read TGTGCCAGCAGCGTACAGGGAAGCAATCAGCCCCAGCATTTT. This gives the protein CASSVQGSNQPQHF.

This clonotype has only a few counts. V usage is TRBV4-2 and J usage is TRBJ2-1; D is possibly TRBD2 (6 bases). The V end lost 1 base, the J end lost 10 bases, and 8 bases lay between the germline ends. The CDR3 totals 12 residues. Germline values: CDR1 LGHNA, CDR2 YNFKEQ. CDR3 in amino acids: CASSQGLAEQFF. DNA for the CDR3: TGTGCCAGCAGCCAAGGCCTAGCGGAGCAGTTCTTC.

The rearrangement links TRBV11-2 to TRBJ2-7, with 8 bases fitting TRBD1. Germline trimming cut 5 bases from V and 8 bases from J; bases unmatched to any gene: 11. Germline V gene lookup returns CDR1 SGHAT and CDR2 FQNNGV. The CDR3 runs to 14 residues. The CDR3 coding sequence is TGTGCCAGCAGCCTTCCAGGGGGCCCCTTCAAGCAGTACTTC. Residues: CASSLPGGPFKQYF.

The rearrangement joins TRBV20-1 to TRBJ2-7, with 9 bases fitting TRBD2. The CDR3 has 15 residues. Germline loops: CDR1 DFQATT, CDR2 SNEGSKA (reference sequence). The CDR3 protein is CRDPRGGRGCYEQYV. In DNA form, the CDR3 reads TGCAGGGACCCGCGGGGGGGGAGGGGATGTTACGAGCAGTACGTC.

This clonotype appeared once. This chain joins TRBV24-1 and TRBJ1-1; a weak D match, TRBD1 (5 bases). V lost 4 bases, J lost 7 bases, and 15 bases lay in between. CDR1 and CDR2 from the germline V gene are KGHDR and SFDVKD. This CDR3 has 14 residues. The CDR3 loop reads CATSDAGRRNEAFF. For the CDR3, the DNA is TGTGCCACCAGTGACGCGGGACGGCGAAATGAAGCTTTCTTT.

This clonotype was seen a few times. The chain uses TRBV5-1 and TRBJ1-1; TRBD1 might be the D (5 bases). CDR1 SGHRS and CDR2 YFSETQ come from the germline V gene. The CDR3 contains 15 residues. V was clipped by 3 bases and J by 5 bases, with 17 bases between them. In nucleotides, the CDR3 is TGCGCCAGCAGCTGGGGAAGAGGGGCCGAAACTGAAGCTTTCTTT. It yields the protein CASSWGRGAETEAFF. Full variable domain (missing parts from reference TRBV5-1 and TRBJ1-1): KAGVTQTPRYLIKTRGQQVTLSCSPISGHRSVSWYQQTPGQGLQFLFEYFSETQRNKGNFPGRFSGRQFSNSRSEMNVSTLELGDSALYLCASSWGRGAETEAFFGQGTRLTVV.

This clonotype showed up just a few times. This chain uses TRBV12-3 or TRBV12-4 with TRBJ2-1, with 8 bases fitting TRBD2. This CDR3 is 15 amino acids long. Unmatched junction bases numbered 11, after V lost 6 bases and J lost 7 bases. The CDR3 sequence is CASSPGLREGNEQFF. CDR3 coding DNA: TGTGCCAGCAGCCCGGGACTCCGGGAGGGGAATGAGCAGTTCTTC.